This is a list of T cell receptor beta chains from one sample in a study of blood T cell repertoires in COVID-19. Produced via immunoSEQ multiplex PCR; TCRdb's table is partial and in-frame only. The sample yields 60,000 to 95,000 clones, roughly 90% seen once. Specimen: peripheral blood. All receptors derive from a woman aged 45-60 years with acute or convalescent COVID-19. Each CDR3 is given with its conserved first and last residue. The order of the fields is CDR3 length, D gene, J gene, V gene, clone size, CDR3 DNA, CDR3 protein. A D gene is named only where the DNA matches it firmly. Clone size, where shown, is once, few, many, or a class for clones that have expanded.

16,TRBD2,TRBJ2-7,TRBV3-1/TRBV3-2,.,TGTGCCAGCAGCCAAGTCAGCGGGAGGGCTCCCTACGAGCAGTACTTC,CASSQVSGRAPYEQYF
16,TRBD1,TRBJ2-3,TRBV5-1,once,TGCGCCAGCAAGTTCGGGACAGGGGAATTTGCAGATACGCAGTATTTT,CASKFGTGEFADTQYF
14,.,TRBJ1-1,TRBV6-5,few,TGTGCCAGCAGTACGAGTTTCATGAACACTGAAGCTTTCTTT,CASSTSFMNTEAFF
14,TRBD1,TRBJ1-5,TRBV2,.,TGTGCCAGCAGTTCACAGGGGTTGGGGCAGCCCCAGCATTTT,CASSSQGLGQPQHF
13,.,TRBJ1-2,TRBV11-2,.,TGTGCCAGCAGCTTAGACAGGGAAGATGGCTACACCTTC,CASSLDREDGYTF
17,TRBD1,TRBJ1-2,TRBV19,.,TGTGCCAGTAGTATCCGGGACAGGGCCTCACCTAACTATGGCTACACCTTC,CASSIRDRASPNYGYTF
13,.,TRBJ1-5,TRBV27,.,TGTGCCAGCCCGAGACGGACTAATCAGCCCCAGCATTTT,CASPRRTNQPQHF
15,TRBD1,TRBJ1-1,TRBV5-1,.,TGCGCCAGCAGCGTGCCGGACAGGGATAGGGCTGAAGCTTTCTTT,CASSVPDRDRAEAFF
15,.,TRBJ1-4,TRBV14,few,TGTGCCAGCAGCCCGCAGCGAGCAACTAATGAAAAACTGTTTTTT,CASSPQRATNEKLFF
16,TRBD1,TRBJ2-2,TRBV5-6,.,TGTGCCAGCAGCGGGAGGACAGGGAGTAGGACCGGGGAGCTGTTTTTT,CASSGRTGSRTGELFF
17,TRBD2,TRBJ2-1,TRBV15,.,TGTGCCACCAGCAGAGATCGTCCCAGCGGGGGGGTATATGAGCAGTTCTTC,CATSRDRPSGGVYEQFF
12,.,TRBJ2-7,TRBV2,.,TGTGCCAGCAGTGACGGGGCCTACGAGCAGTACTTC,CASSDGAYEQYF
14,.,TRBJ2-7,TRBV10-1,.,TGCGCCAGCGGGGGGCAGGGGACAGCCTACGAGCAGTACTTC,CASGGQGTAYEQYF
12,.,TRBJ2-7,TRBV2,.,TGTGCCAGCAGTGAAGATCTAGGCGAGCAGTACTTC,CASSEDLGEQYF
11,.,TRBJ2-5,TRBV2,.,TGTGCCAGCATAAAGGGGGAGACCCAGTACTTC,CASIKGETQYF
16,.,TRBJ1-6,TRBV5-8,.,TGTGCCAGCAGCTTGGATGGGGGCGACTATAATTCACCCCTCCACTTT,CASSLDGGDYNSPLHF
15,.,TRBJ1-2,TRBV19,.,TGTGCCAGTAGCCCCGCCGGGGACATACGCTATGGCTACACCTTC,CASSPAGDIRYGYTF
14,.,TRBJ1-2,TRBV20-1,once,TGCAGTGCTAGTCGGCCGCGGCAGATCTATGGCTACACCTTC,CSASRPRQIYGYTF
15,TRBD1,TRBJ1-5,TRBV19,.,TGTGCCAGTACTCTTAAGCCCCACACAACAGGGGCAGCCGTATTT,CASTLKPHTTGAAVF
15,.,TRBJ2-1,TRBV7-3,.,TGTGCCAGCAGCTCCCAGTACGGGGGTATGAATGAGCAGTTCTTC,CASSSQYGGMNEQFF
17,TRBD1,TRBJ2-7,TRBV16,.,TGTGCCAGCAGCCAATCGGCCATCCAGGGGGCGGGCTACGAGCAGTACTTC,CASSQSAIQGAGYEQYF
18,.,TRBJ1-4,TRBV5-6,.,TGTGCCAGCAGCTTGGGAAGGGGAAGGCCGTTTATAGGTGAAAAACTGTTTTTT,CASSLGRGRPFIGEKLFF
15,.,TRBJ1-2,TRBV5-1,.,TGCGCCAGCAGCTTAAGCGGGTCCACTAACTATGGCTACACCTTC,CASSLSGSTNYGYTF
16,TRBD1,TRBJ1-2,TRBV27,.,TGTGCCAGCAGTCTACGGAGACAGGGGCTGATATATGGCTACACCTTC,CASSLRRQGLIYGYTF
13,TRBD1,TRBJ1-6,TRBV6-5,.,TGTGCCAGCAGCCGGGACAGAGATTCACCCCTCCACTTT,CASSRDRDSPLHF
12,.,TRBJ1-1,TRBV12-5,.,TGTGCTAGTGGTTACGGAGGCACTGAAGCTTTCTTT,CASGYGGTEAFF
15,.,TRBJ1-5,TRBV19,.,TGTGCCAGTTCACCCTACAGGAATAGCAATCAGCCCCAGCATTTT,CASSPYRNSNQPQHF
12,.,TRBJ1-1,TRBV27,.,TGTGCCAGCGGACGGGGGGTGACTGAAGCTTTCTTT,CASGRGVTEAFF
14,TRBD1,TRBJ1-2,TRBV27,.,TGTGCCAGCAGTCCCCTGGACAGGAACTATGGCTACACCTTC,CASSPLDRNYGYTF
14,TRBD1,TRBJ1-6,TRBV6-5,.,TGTGCCAGCAGTAGACAGGGGCTGTATTCACCCCTCCACTTT,CASSRQGLYSPLHF
14,.,TRBJ2-1,TRBV29-1,medium-sized,TGCAGCGTTGAAAGAGGAGGTGGGTTAAGTGAGCAGTTCTTC,CSVERGGGLSEQFF
14,.,TRBJ2-5,TRBV5-5,.,TGTGCCAGCAGCCCCGGGGGAGGTTTGGAGACCCAGTACTTC,CASSPGGGLETQYF
15,.,TRBJ2-1,TRBV5-8,.,TGTGCCAGCAGCTTGGCGGGCGGTTGGGGCGATGAGCAGTTCTTC,CASSLAGGWGDEQFF